The 23 T cell receptor beta chains below all came from one sample that was sequenced in a study of identical twins. In TCRdb, the 5' RACE reads were re-called with MiXCR into one record per CDR3 protein. The sample lists hundreds of thousands of distinct CDR3 sequences; approximately 20% were seen once. This sample also belongs to another study, concerning yellow fever vaccine responses in identical twins.

The sample taken for sequencing was CD4+ T cells sorted from blood. The receptors were gathered from a young woman in good health.

The J gene is TRBJ1-1, the V gene TRBV5-5; D unclear. This CDR3 is built from 14 residues. CDR1 and CDR2 (germline): SGHKS, YYEKEE (reference sequence). V shed 0 bases and J shed 1 base, with 7 bases lying between them. CDR3 sequence reads: CASSLALWNTEAFF. In nucleotides, the CDR3 is TGTGCCAGCAGCTTGGCCTTGTGGAACACTGAAGCTTTCTTT.

J is TRBJ2-5 and V is TRBV5-1; D tentatively fits TRBD1 or TRBD2 (7 bases each). The V end was cut by 2 bases, the J end by 1 base, with 12 bases between. This CDR3 is built from 15 residues. Germline CDR1 is SGHRS and CDR2 is YFSETQ. The CDR3 nucleotides read TGCGCCAGCAGCTTAGGGGGCGGGAGCCAAGAGACCCAGTACTTC. This translates into CASSLGGGSQETQYF.

This clonotype has a handful of counts. The V and J genes are TRBV24-1 and TRBJ2-7; D is unresolved. Germline values: CDR1 KGHDR, CDR2 SFDVKD. The V and J ends lost 4 bases and 0 bases respectively, with 12 bases between them. The CDR3 totals 15 residues. Here the CDR3 reads CATSDPGPASYEQYF. The DNA of the CDR3 is TGTGCCACCAGTGACCCTGGTCCAGCCTCCTACGAGCAGTACTTC.

The chain is built from TRBV5-1 and TRBJ1-4, with D possibly TRBD1 on 6 matching bases. In germline, CDR1 is SGHRS, CDR2 YFSETQ. This CDR3 spans 13 amino acids. Between the trimmed V and J ends, which lost 6 bases and 5 bases, there was a span of 11 bases. In nucleotides, the CDR3 is TGCGCCAGCACGAGACAGGCGAATGAAAAACTGTTTTTT. It yields the protein CASTRQANEKLFF.

The V and J genes are TRBV6-1 and TRBJ2-2; possible D gene TRBD2, 6 bases. This CDR3 is 13 amino acids long. V lost 10 bases to trimming and J lost 4 bases, with 13 bases between them. Per the germline V gene, CDR1 is MNHNS and CDR2 is SASEGT. DNA for the CDR3: TGTGCCACACGCCTCGGGAGCACCGGGGAGCTGTTTTTT. Its protein is CATRLGSTGELFF.

The chain has TRBV20-1 and TRBJ2-3; TRBD2 matches at 7 bases. This CDR3 has 13 residues. The V segment lost 8 bases and the J segment 5 bases; nucleotides outside the gene matches: 10. CDR1 and CDR2 (germline): DFQATT, SNEGSKA (reference sequence). CDR3 nucleotides: TGCAGTCCGGGCCCTCGGGAGGAAGATACGCAGTATTTT. It encodes CSPGPREEDTQYF.

Only a few counts were recorded for this clonotype. The chain is built from TRBV24-1 and TRBJ2-5; D ambiguous. The CDR3 covers 14 residues. Germline CDR1 KGHDR, CDR2 SFDVKD. Trimming cost V 9 bases and J 5 bases, with 18 bases left between them. The CDR3: CATASTRVGETQYF. CDR3 bases: TGTGCCACCGCTAGTACTCGGGTAGGGGAGACCCAGTACTTC.

The genes are TRBV5-1 and TRBJ2-1; D assignment may be TRBD1 or TRBD2 (5 bases each). Trimming took off 6 bases at V and 3 bases at J, with 16 bases between the two ends. The CDR3 runs to 15 residues. Germline CDR1 is SGHRS and CDR2 is YFSETQ. CDR3 sequence reads: CASIMGDGLYNEQFF. CDR3 nucleotide sequence: TGCGCCAGCATCATGGGGGACGGACTCTACAATGAGCAGTTCTTC.

The rearrangement uses TRBV20-1 and TRBJ2-1; unclear D gene. Germline values: CDR1 DFQATT, CDR2 SNEGSKA (reference sequence). Trimming removed 5 bases from V and 2 bases from J, with 13 bases in between. This CDR3 is built from 14 residues. CDR3 residues: CSASRDSTYNEQFF. The CDR3 region has the DNA TGCAGTGCTTCAAGGGATAGTACCTACAATGAGCAGTTCTTC.

This sequence joins TRBV5-1 and TRBJ2-2; D is unclear. The V gene lost 2 bases and the J gene lost 0 bases, with 23 bases spanning the gap. This CDR3 spans 20 amino acids. The germline V gene has CDR1 SGHRS and CDR2 YFSETQ. The CDR3 protein is CASSFSGKFQQTPNTGELFF. The CDR3 nucleotides read TGCGCCAGCAGCTTCTCTGGTAAATTCCAACAAACACCGAACACCGGGGAGCTGTTTTTT.

The chain employs TRBV24-1 and TRBJ2-3; 9 bases align to TRBD1. CDR1 and CDR2 from the germline V gene are KGHDR and SFDVKD. CDR3 length: 16 amino acids. V trimming: 4 bases; J trimming: 4 bases; junction bases outside the gene matches: 8. CDR3 in DNA: TGTGCCACCAGTGACCCTTTTAGGACAGGGGCAGATACGCAGTATTTT. This sequence encodes CATSDPFRTGADTQYF.

The chain combines TRBV9 with TRBJ1-1, with D perhaps matching TRBD1 (6 bases). The CDR3 is 14 residues long. Trimming took off 2 bases at V and 1 base at J, with 9 bases between the two ends. Germline V gene data show CDR1 as SGDLS and CDR2 as YYNGEE. CDR3 amino acids: CASSVDRENTEAFF. The DNA of the CDR3 is TGTGCCAGCAGCGTGGACAGAGAGAACACTGAAGCTTTCTTT. The full variable domain, in which reference TRBV9 and TRBJ1-1 provide the parts outside the CDR3, is DSGVTQTPKHLITATGQRVTLRCSPRSGDLSVYWYQQSLDQGLQFLIQYYNGEERAKGNILERFSAQQFPDLHSELNLSSLELGDSALYFCASSVDRENTEAFFGQGTRLTVV.

The chain joins TRBV12-3 or TRBV12-4 to TRBJ2-7; TRBD1 matches at 7 bases. The J segment lost 5 bases and the V segment lost 5 bases, leaving 3 bases of the junction unmatched. The CDR3 is 12 residues long. Here the CDR3 reads CASSLQGDEQYF. Written as DNA, the CDR3 is TGTGCCAGCAGTCTTCAGGGGGACGAGCAGTACTTC.

The table lists this clonotype with a few counts. The chain has TRBV7-2 and TRBJ2-7, with unresolved D. The CDR3 totals 16 residues. Trimming removed 1 base from V and 3 bases from J, with 16 bases in between. CDR1 is SGHTA and CDR2 is FQGNSA in the germline V gene. CDR3 DNA sequence: TGTGCCAGCAGCTTAGTCCCGACCGGTGGGATCTACGAGCAGTACTTC. It is translated as CASSLVPTGGIYEQYF.

This clonotype was counted only a few times. V usage is TRBV29-1 and J usage is TRBJ2-3; 8 bases line up with TRBD2. V gave up 3 bases and J gave up 1 base; unmatched junction bases: 3. The germline V gene has CDR1 SQVTM and CDR2 ANQGSEA. The CDR3 length is 14 residues. CDR3 coding DNA: TGCAGCGTTGAGACGCGGGAGGGCACAGATACGCAGTATTTT. This codes for CSVETREGTDTQYF.

This clonotype was seen a few times. The gene calls are TRBV12-3 or TRBV12-4 and TRBJ2-3, with D unclear. V was trimmed by 3 bases and J by 0 bases, leaving 10 bases between them. The CDR3 is 15 amino acids. CDR3 nucleotide sequence: TGTGCCAGCAGTTTCTTGGGAACTAGCACAGATACGCAGTATTTT. It codes for CASSFLGTSTDTQYF.

V is TRBV28 and J is TRBJ2-1; no definite D call. Germline CDR1 is MDHEN and CDR2 is SYDVKM. With 8 bases removed from V and 4 bases from J, the gap between germline ends came to 6 bases. The CDR3 contains 11 residues. CDR3 protein: CASERYNEQFF. The CDR3 DNA reads TGTGCCAGCGAGAGATACAATGAGCAGTTCTTC.

This clonotype was seen only a few times. The rearrangement links TRBV4-1 to TRBJ1-2, with 8 bases identical to TRBD1. Germline loops: CDR1 MGHRA, CDR2 YSYEKL. The CDR3 is 14 residues long. V was pared by 0 bases and J by 7 bases, with 4 bases of the junction left unmatched. In nucleotides, the CDR3 is TGCGCCAGCAGCCAAGATCGACAGGGGCTTGGCTACACCTTC. This encodes CASSQDRQGLGYTF.

V usage is TRBV20-1 and J usage is TRBJ2-7; possible D gene TRBD1, 6 bases. Per germline, CDR1 DFQATT and CDR2 SNEGSKA (reference sequence). The CDR3 has 15 residues. V shed 6 bases and J shed 2 bases, with 20 bases lying between them. CDR3 residues: CSAEGFRGAAYEQYF. The CDR3 DNA reads TGCAGTGCCGAGGGATTCAGGGGCGCTGCCTACGAGCAGTACTTC.

The V gene is TRBV24-1, the J gene TRBJ2-1; unclear D gene. From germline, CDR1 is KGHDR and CDR2 SFDVKD. The CDR3 spans 13 residues. Trimming left V 1 base short and J 6 bases short, with 6 bases between. CDR3 nucleotides: TGTGCCACCAGTGATTTTCGCAGCAATGAGCAGTTCTTC. Translation gives CATSDFRSNEQFF.

The rearrangement joins TRBV5-1 to TRBJ1-3; the D is unclear. With 0 bases removed from V and 2 bases from J, the gap between germline ends came to 6 bases. This CDR3 has 14 residues. Germline assignment: CDR1 SGHRS and CDR2 YFSETQ. The CDR3 loop is CASSLGITGNTIYF. For the CDR3, the DNA is TGCGCCAGCAGCTTGGGGATCACTGGAAACACCATATATTTT.

The V gene is TRBV27, the J gene TRBJ1-6, with 9 bases identical to TRBD1. The trim removed 0 bases at V and 7 bases at J, leaving 1 base unmatched. Germline V gene lookup returns CDR1 MNHEY and CDR2 SMNVEV (reference sequence). The CDR3 totals 15 residues. The CDR3 region is CASSLSGQGNSPLHF. For the CDR3, the DNA is TGTGCCAGCAGTTTATCGGGACAGGGAAATTCACCCCTCCACTTT.

The chain links TRBV15 to TRBJ1-1; D is undetermined. This CDR3 region has 14 residues. Germline CDR1 reads LNHNV; CDR2 reads YYDKDF (reference sequence). V was cut by 8 bases and J by 1 base, with 14 bases left in between. This chain's CDR3 is CATCLDPSNTEAFF. Here the CDR3 DNA reads TGTGCCACCTGTCTGGACCCTTCGAACACTGAAGCTTTCTTT.